This is a list of T cell receptor beta chains from one sample in a study of regulatory T cells in long-lasting Graves disease. TCRdb re-analysed the multiplex PCR reads in MiXCR, keeping a single row per CDR3 protein. The table has about 440,000 distinct CDR3 sequences, under 15% seen once. This sample also appeared in a second study, on T cells in Graves' hyperthyroidism and ophthalmopathy.

The sequencing here drew on peripheral blood mononuclear cells (PBMCs), taken at new diagnosis, from a patient treated with antithyroid drugs. These receptors came from a woman in her twenties or thirties with Graves disease. Each CDR3 is given with its conserved first and last residue. The order of the fields is CDR3 protein, CDR3 DNA, V gene, clone size, J gene, D gene, CDR3 length. D genes are given only for firm matches. Expanded clones get a size class; other rows say once, few or many, or leave the size out.

CDR3aa: CASSFVVPNGELFF
CDR3nt: TGTGCCAGCAGCTTTGTGGTCCCGAACGGGGAGCTGTTTTTT
v_gene: TRBV7-2
abundance: many
j_gene: TRBJ2-2
d_gene: .
len: 14

CDR3aa: CASSLSVQGQRLFF
CDR3nt: TGTGCCAGCAGTTTATCGGTCCAGGGGCAGAGACTGTTTTTT
v_gene: TRBV27
abundance: few
j_gene: TRBJ1-4
d_gene: .
len: 14

CDR3aa: CASSKVDTQYF
CDR3nt: TGCGCCAGCAGCAAAGTAGATACGCAGTATTTT
v_gene: TRBV5-1
abundance: many
j_gene: TRBJ2-3
d_gene: .
len: 11

CDR3aa: CSARPGTPVRNEQFF
CDR3nt: TGCAGTGCTAGGCCCGGGACCCCTGTGCGGAATGAGCAGTTCTTC
v_gene: TRBV20-1
abundance: many
j_gene: TRBJ2-1
d_gene: .
len: 15

CDR3aa: CASSAPAGVGTEAFF
CDR3nt: TGTGCCAGCAGCGCCCCGGCGGGGGTAGGCACTGAAGCTTTCTTT
v_gene: TRBV9
abundance: few
j_gene: TRBJ1-1
d_gene: .
len: 15

CDR3aa: CASSFDRGPLGQPQHF
CDR3nt: TGTGCCAGCAGTTTCGACAGGGGGCCCTTGGGCCAGCCCCAGCATTTT
v_gene: TRBV12-3/TRBV12-4
abundance: many
j_gene: TRBJ1-5
d_gene: TRBD1
len: 16

CDR3aa: CASSPGLVSGELFF
CDR3nt: TGTGCCAGCAGTCCGGGACTAGTTTCTGGGGAGCTGTTTTTT
v_gene: TRBV7-2
abundance: many
j_gene: TRBJ2-2
d_gene: TRBD2
len: 14

CDR3aa: CASSLGGIGTGELFF
CDR3nt: TGTGCCAGCAGTTTGGGGGGCATCGGCACCGGGGAGCTGTTTTTT
v_gene: TRBV28
abundance: many
j_gene: TRBJ2-2
d_gene: .
len: 15

CDR3aa: CASSPQLGTYYNEQFF
CDR3nt: TGTGCCAGCAGCCCTCAATTAGGGACTTACTACAATGAGCAGTTCTTC
v_gene: TRBV14
abundance: many
j_gene: TRBJ2-1
d_gene: .
len: 16

CDR3aa: CSALTSGRLGTQYF
CDR3nt: TGCAGTGCTCTGACTAGCGGGAGGCTGGGGACCCAGTACTTC
v_gene: TRBV20-1
abundance: many
j_gene: TRBJ2-5
d_gene: TRBD2
len: 14

CDR3aa: CASSPGTSRSDEQFF
CDR3nt: TGTGCCAGCAGTCCCGGGACTAGCAGGAGTGATGAGCAGTTCTTC
v_gene: TRBV28
abundance: many
j_gene: TRBJ2-1
d_gene: TRBD2
len: 15

CDR3aa: CASSGAGVTEAFF
CDR3nt: TGTGCCAGCAGCGGGGCAGGGGTGACTGAAGCTTTCTTT
v_gene: TRBV9
abundance: many
j_gene: TRBJ1-1
d_gene: .
len: 13

CDR3aa: CASSLKDWWGNQPQHF
CDR3nt: TGTGCCAGCAGTTTAAAGGACTGGTGGGGCAATCAGCCCCAGCATTTT
v_gene: TRBV12-3/TRBV12-4
abundance: .
j_gene: TRBJ1-5
d_gene: .
len: 16

CDR3aa: CASRGGDQPQHF
CDR3nt: TGTGCCAGCCGAGGAGGCGATCAGCCCCAGCATTTT
v_gene: TRBV28
abundance: many
j_gene: TRBJ1-5
d_gene: .
len: 12

CDR3aa: CASSPGLAADTQYF
CDR3nt: TGTGCCAGCAGTCCGGGACTAGCCGCAGATACGCAGTATTTT
v_gene: TRBV27
abundance: many
j_gene: TRBJ2-3
d_gene: TRBD2
len: 14

CDR3aa: CASSYSIRQGWLFF
CDR3nt: TGTGCCAGCAGTTACTCGATTAGACAGGGCTGGCTGTTTTTT
v_gene: TRBV6-6
abundance: many
j_gene: TRBJ2-2
d_gene: TRBD1
len: 14

CDR3aa: CSARDAGTTEAFF
CDR3nt: TGCAGTGCTAGAGACGCCGGGACTACCGAAGCTTTCTTT
v_gene: TRBV20-1
abundance: many
j_gene: TRBJ1-1
d_gene: .
len: 13

CDR3aa: CASRGQGSESPLHF
CDR3nt: TGTGCCAGCAGGGGACAGGGTTCAGAATCACCCCTCCACTTT
v_gene: TRBV2
abundance: many
j_gene: TRBJ1-6
d_gene: TRBD1
len: 14

CDR3aa: CASSLDTSSGNTIYF
CDR3nt: TGTGCCAGCAGCTTAGATACGAGCTCTGGAAACACCATATATTTT
v_gene: TRBV7-8
abundance: .
j_gene: TRBJ1-3
d_gene: .
len: 15

CDR3aa: CATQRELNTDTQYF
CDR3nt: TGTGCCACCCAGCGGGAGCTCAACACAGATACGCAGTATTTT
v_gene: TRBV10-3
abundance: .
j_gene: TRBJ2-3
d_gene: TRBD2
len: 14

CDR3aa: CASSWARTGYTF
CDR3nt: TGTGCCAGCAGTTGGGCTAGGACCGGCTACACCTTC
v_gene: TRBV28
abundance: .
j_gene: TRBJ1-2
d_gene: .
len: 12

CDR3aa: CASSPRGDGTEAFF
CDR3nt: TGTGCCAGCAGCCCCAGGGGGGACGGCACTGAAGCTTTCTTT
v_gene: TRBV7-9
abundance: .
j_gene: TRBJ1-1
d_gene: TRBD1
len: 14

CDR3aa: CASSVGDSVNEQFF
CDR3nt: TGTGCCAGCAGCGTAGGGGACTCCGTCAATGAGCAGTTCTTC
v_gene: TRBV9
abundance: few
j_gene: TRBJ2-1
d_gene: .
len: 14

CDR3aa: CSASSRQTQNTEAFF
CDR3nt: TGCAGTGCTAGCTCAAGACAGACGCAAAACACTGAAGCTTTCTTT
v_gene: TRBV20-1
abundance: many
j_gene: TRBJ1-1
d_gene: .
len: 15

CDR3aa: CASSTGRKEGLNEQFF
CDR3nt: TGTGCCAGCAGCACCGGACGAAAGGAGGGGCTAAATGAGCAGTTCTTC
v_gene: TRBV5-5
abundance: many
j_gene: TRBJ2-1
d_gene: .
len: 16

CDR3aa: CASRAQGTGNTIYF
CDR3nt: TGTGCCAGCAGAGCCCAGGGAACTGGAAACACCATATATTTT
v_gene: TRBV5-6
abundance: few
j_gene: TRBJ1-3
d_gene: .
len: 14

CDR3aa: CSAGPLAGAYTGELFF
CDR3nt: TGCAGTGCGGGGCCCCTAGCGGGAGCTTACACCGGGGAGCTGTTTTTT
v_gene: TRBV20-1
abundance: once
j_gene: TRBJ2-2
d_gene: TRBD2
len: 16

CDR3aa: CSVSGLEQYF
CDR3nt: TGCAGCGTTTCGGGCCTCGAGCAGTACTTC
v_gene: TRBV29-1
abundance: many
j_gene: TRBJ2-7
d_gene: .
len: 10

CDR3aa: CASSYAGNNQPQHF
CDR3nt: TGTGCCAGCTCTTACGCGGGGAACAATCAGCCCCAGCATTTT
v_gene: TRBV27
abundance: many
j_gene: TRBJ1-5
d_gene: .
len: 14

CDR3aa: CASSVGTGTDDTGELFF
CDR3nt: TGTGCCAGCAGCGTAGGTACCGGGACAGATGACACCGGGGAGCTGTTTTTT
v_gene: TRBV11-2
abundance: many
j_gene: TRBJ2-2
d_gene: TRBD1
len: 17

CDR3aa: CASSLALLVGGYTF
CDR3nt: TGTGCCAGCAGCTTAGCTCTCCTTGTTGGCGGCTACACCTTC
v_gene: TRBV13
abundance: .
j_gene: TRBJ1-2
d_gene: .
len: 14

CDR3aa: CSFLGTDTQYF
CDR3nt: TGCAGCTTCCTGGGCACAGATACGCAGTATTTT
v_gene: TRBV29-1
abundance: .
j_gene: TRBJ2-3
d_gene: .
len: 11

CDR3aa: CASSLDTPYEQYF
CDR3nt: TGCGCCAGCAGCTTGGACACTCCCTACGAGCAGTACTTC
v_gene: TRBV5-1
abundance: .
j_gene: TRBJ2-7
d_gene: .
len: 13

CDR3aa: CASLDPKSKETQYF
CDR3nt: TGTGCCAGCCTTGACCCGAAAAGCAAAGAGACCCAGTACTTC
v_gene: TRBV28
abundance: once
j_gene: TRBJ2-5
d_gene: .
len: 14

CDR3aa: CASQSDRGLTGELFF
CDR3nt: TGCGCCAGTCAAAGCGACAGGGGGCTGACCGGGGAGCTGTTTTTT
v_gene: TRBV4-1
abundance: .
j_gene: TRBJ2-2
d_gene: TRBD1
len: 15

CDR3aa: CAWSSTGVVSPLHF
CDR3nt: TGTGCCTGGAGTAGTACGGGGGTAGTTTCACCCCTCCACTTT
v_gene: TRBV30
abundance: few
j_gene: TRBJ1-6
d_gene: .
len: 14

CDR3aa: CASSLTGGAPNEQYF
CDR3nt: TGTGCCAGCAGTCTTACAGGGGGCGCCCCCAACGAGCAGTACTTC
v_gene: TRBV12-3/TRBV12-4
abundance: many
j_gene: TRBJ2-7
d_gene: TRBD1
len: 15

CDR3aa: CASSRGRDRGRPNTEAFF
CDR3nt: TGTGCCAGCAGCCGGGGGAGGGACAGGGGGAGACCGAACACTGAAGCTTTCTTT
v_gene: TRBV12-3/TRBV12-4
abundance: many
j_gene: TRBJ1-1
d_gene: TRBD1
len: 18

CDR3aa: CASSYTPWTSGGEGEQYF
CDR3nt: TGTGCCAGCAGTTATACCCCGTGGACTAGCGGGGGAGAGGGCGAGCAGTACTTC
v_gene: TRBV28
abundance: few
j_gene: TRBJ2-7
d_gene: TRBD2
len: 18

CDR3aa: CASSLVIWGQTDNYGYTF
CDR3nt: TGCGCCAGCAGCTTGGTAATCTGGGGACAGACGGATAACTATGGCTACACCTTC
v_gene: TRBV5-1
abundance: few
j_gene: TRBJ1-2
d_gene: TRBD1
len: 18

CDR3aa: CASSLKTFPYEQYF
CDR3nt: TGTGCCAGCAGTTTAAAGACCTTTCCCTACGAGCAGTACTTC
v_gene: TRBV27
abundance: .
j_gene: TRBJ2-7
d_gene: .
len: 14

CDR3aa: CASSIEREELNYGYTF
CDR3nt: TGTGCCAGTAGTATAGAACGAGAGGAACTAAACTATGGCTACACCTTC
v_gene: TRBV19
abundance: .
j_gene: TRBJ1-2
d_gene: .
len: 16

CDR3aa: CASSLPQGVEGETQYF
CDR3nt: TGTGCCAGCAGCTTACCCCAGGGGGTGGAGGGGGAGACCCAGTACTTC
v_gene: TRBV11-2
abundance: many
j_gene: TRBJ2-5
d_gene: .
len: 16

CDR3aa: CASGLEAVYGYTF
CDR3nt: TGTGCTAGTGGTTTGGAGGCAGTTTATGGCTACACCTTC
v_gene: TRBV12-5
abundance: many
j_gene: TRBJ1-2
d_gene: .
len: 13

CDR3aa: CASSFSRNEQFF
CDR3nt: TGTGCCAGCAGTTTTTCGCGGAATGAGCAGTTCTTC
v_gene: TRBV6-9
abundance: many
j_gene: TRBJ2-1
d_gene: .
len: 12

CDR3aa: CASTTGTGRPSYEQYF
CDR3nt: TGTGCCAGTACAACTGGTACAGGGAGGCCCTCCTACGAGCAGTACTTC
v_gene: TRBV19
abundance: once
j_gene: TRBJ2-7
d_gene: .
len: 16

CDR3aa: CASSRSAGSMNTEAFF
CDR3nt: TGTGCCAGCAGTCGTTCGGCAGGGTCTATGAACACTGAAGCTTTCTTT
v_gene: TRBV28
abundance: many
j_gene: TRBJ1-1
d_gene: .
len: 16

CDR3aa: CASMRTGKETQYF
CDR3nt: TGTGCCAGCATGCGGACAGGGAAGGAGACCCAGTACTTC
v_gene: TRBV11-3
abundance: many
j_gene: TRBJ2-5
d_gene: TRBD1
len: 13

CDR3aa: CASSHPGLYGYTF
CDR3nt: TGCGCCAGCAGCCACCCTGGACTTTATGGCTACACCTTC
v_gene: TRBV4-1
abundance: many
j_gene: TRBJ1-2
d_gene: .
len: 13

CDR3aa: CASSQQGSNEKLFF
CDR3nt: TGTGCCAGCAGCCAACAGGGGAGTAATGAAAAACTGTTTTTT
v_gene: TRBV7-9
abundance: .
j_gene: TRBJ1-4
d_gene: TRBD1
len: 14